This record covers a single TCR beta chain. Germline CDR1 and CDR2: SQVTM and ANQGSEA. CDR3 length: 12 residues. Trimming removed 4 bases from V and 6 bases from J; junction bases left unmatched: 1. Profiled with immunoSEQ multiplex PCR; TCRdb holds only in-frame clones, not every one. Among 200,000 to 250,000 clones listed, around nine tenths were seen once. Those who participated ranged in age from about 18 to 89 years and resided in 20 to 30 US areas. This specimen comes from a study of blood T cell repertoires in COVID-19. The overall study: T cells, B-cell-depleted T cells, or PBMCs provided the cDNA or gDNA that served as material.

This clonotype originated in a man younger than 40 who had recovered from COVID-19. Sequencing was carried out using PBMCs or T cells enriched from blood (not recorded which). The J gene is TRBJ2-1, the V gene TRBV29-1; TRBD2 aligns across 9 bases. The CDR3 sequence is CSVVRGGNEQFF. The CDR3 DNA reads TGCAGCGTTGTGCGGGGGGGCAATGAGCAGTTCTTC.